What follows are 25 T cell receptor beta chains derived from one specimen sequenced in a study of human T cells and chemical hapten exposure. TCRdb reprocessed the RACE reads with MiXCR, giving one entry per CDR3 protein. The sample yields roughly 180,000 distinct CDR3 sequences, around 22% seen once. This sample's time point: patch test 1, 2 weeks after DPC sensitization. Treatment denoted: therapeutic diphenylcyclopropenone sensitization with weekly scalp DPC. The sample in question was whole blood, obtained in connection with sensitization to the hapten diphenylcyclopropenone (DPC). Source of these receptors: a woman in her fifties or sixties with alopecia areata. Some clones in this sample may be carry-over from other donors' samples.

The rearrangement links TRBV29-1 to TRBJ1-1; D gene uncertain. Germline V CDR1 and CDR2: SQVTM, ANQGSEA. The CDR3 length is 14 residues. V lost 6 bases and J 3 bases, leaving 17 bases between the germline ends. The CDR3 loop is CSVQRRLLDTEAFF. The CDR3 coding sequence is TGCAGCGTACAAAGACGCCTACTGGACACTGAAGCTTTCTTT.

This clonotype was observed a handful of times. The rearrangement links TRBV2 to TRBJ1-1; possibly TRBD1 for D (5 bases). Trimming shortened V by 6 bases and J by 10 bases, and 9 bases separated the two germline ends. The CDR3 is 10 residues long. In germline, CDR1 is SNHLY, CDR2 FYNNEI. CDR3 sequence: CASRGRGAFF. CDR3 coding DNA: TGTGCCAGCAGGGGTAGGGGAGCTTTCTTT.

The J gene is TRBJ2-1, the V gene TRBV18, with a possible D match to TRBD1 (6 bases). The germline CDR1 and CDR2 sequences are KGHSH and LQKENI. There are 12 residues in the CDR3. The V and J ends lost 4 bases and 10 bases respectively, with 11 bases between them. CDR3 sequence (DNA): TGTGCCAGCTCACTACAGGGTTTGGAGCAGTTCTTC. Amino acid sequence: CASSLQGLEQFF.

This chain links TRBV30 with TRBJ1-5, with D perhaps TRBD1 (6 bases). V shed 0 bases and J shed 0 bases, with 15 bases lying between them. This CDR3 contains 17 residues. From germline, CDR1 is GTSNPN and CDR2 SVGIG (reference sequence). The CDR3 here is CAWSVSRTEDSNQPQHF. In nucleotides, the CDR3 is TGTGCCTGGAGTGTAAGTCGGACAGAGGATAGCAATCAGCCCCAGCATTTT.

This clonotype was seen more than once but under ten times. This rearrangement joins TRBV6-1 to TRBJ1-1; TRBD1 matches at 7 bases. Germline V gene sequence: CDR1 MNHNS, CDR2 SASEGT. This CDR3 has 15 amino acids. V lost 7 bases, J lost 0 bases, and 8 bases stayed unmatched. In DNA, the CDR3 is TGTGCCAGCATCGGGCAGGGGGAGATGAACACTGAAGCTTTCTTT. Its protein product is CASIGQGEMNTEAFF.

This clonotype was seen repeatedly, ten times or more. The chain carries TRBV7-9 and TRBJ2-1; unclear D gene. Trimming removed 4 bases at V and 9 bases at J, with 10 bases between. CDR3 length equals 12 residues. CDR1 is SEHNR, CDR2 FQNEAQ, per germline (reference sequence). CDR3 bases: TGTGCCAGCAGCTCAGACTCCCTTGAGCAGTTCTTC. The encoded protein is CASSSDSLEQFF.

This chain's CDR3 is CASSLRLGRTDGYTF. The DNA for the CDR3 is TGTGCCAGCAGCTTACGACTTGGACGAACGGACGGCTACACCTTC. V usage is TRBV11-2 and J usage is TRBJ1-2, with D hard to call. V lost 2 bases and J 8 bases, leaving 18 bases between the germline ends. Germline V gene data show CDR1 as SGHAT and CDR2 as FQNNGV. The CDR3 has 15 amino acids.

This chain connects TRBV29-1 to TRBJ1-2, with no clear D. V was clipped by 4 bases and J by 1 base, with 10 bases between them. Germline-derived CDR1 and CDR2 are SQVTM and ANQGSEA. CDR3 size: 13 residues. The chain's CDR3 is CSVVLSNNYGYTF. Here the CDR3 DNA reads TGCAGCGTTGTCTTATCCAATAACTATGGCTACACCTTC.

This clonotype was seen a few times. CDR3 DNA: TGTGCCAGCAGCCCCGTGAGGGGCGCGTACAATGAGCAGTTCTTC. Amino acids: CASSPVRGAYNEQFF. The gene calls are TRBV7-7 and TRBJ2-1; perhaps D is TRBD1 or TRBD2 (5 bases each). This CDR3 region has 15 residues. Trimming removed 5 bases from V and 4 bases from J, with 15 bases in between. Germline loops: CDR1 SSHAT, CDR2 FNYEAQ (reference sequence).

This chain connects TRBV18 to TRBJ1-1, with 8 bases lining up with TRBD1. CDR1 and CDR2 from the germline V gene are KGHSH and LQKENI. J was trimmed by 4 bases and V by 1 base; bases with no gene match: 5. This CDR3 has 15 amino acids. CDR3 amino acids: CASSPQGQASTEAFF. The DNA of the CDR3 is TGTGCCAGCTCACCACAGGGACAGGCCTCCACTGAAGCTTTCTTT.

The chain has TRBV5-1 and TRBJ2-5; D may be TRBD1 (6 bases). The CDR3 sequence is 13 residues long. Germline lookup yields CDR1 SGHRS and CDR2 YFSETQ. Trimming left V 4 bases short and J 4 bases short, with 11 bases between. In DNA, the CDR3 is TGCGCCAGCAGCCGGGGACACTTAGAGACCCAGTACTTC. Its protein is CASSRGHLETQYF.

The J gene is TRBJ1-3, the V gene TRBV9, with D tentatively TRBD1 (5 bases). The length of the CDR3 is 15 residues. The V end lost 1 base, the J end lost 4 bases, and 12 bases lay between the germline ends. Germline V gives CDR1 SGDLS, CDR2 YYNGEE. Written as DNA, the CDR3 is TGTGCCAGCAGCGTACAGGGATTAGGCGGAAACACCATATATTTT. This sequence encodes CASSVQGLGGNTIYF.

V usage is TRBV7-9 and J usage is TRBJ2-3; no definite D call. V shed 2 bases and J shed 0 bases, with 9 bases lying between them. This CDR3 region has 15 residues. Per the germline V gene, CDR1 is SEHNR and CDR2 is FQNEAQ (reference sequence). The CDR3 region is CASSLKDRSTDTQYF. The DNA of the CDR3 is TGTGCCAGCAGCTTAAAGGATCGGAGCACAGATACGCAGTATTTT.

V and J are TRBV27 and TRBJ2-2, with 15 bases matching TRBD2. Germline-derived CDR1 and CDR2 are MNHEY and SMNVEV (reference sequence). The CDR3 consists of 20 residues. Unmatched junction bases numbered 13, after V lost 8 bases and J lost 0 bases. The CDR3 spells CASRRLGLAGGPSNTGELFF. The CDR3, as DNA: TGTGCCAGCCGCCGACTGGGACTAGCGGGAGGACCATCGAACACCGGGGAGCTGTTTTTT.

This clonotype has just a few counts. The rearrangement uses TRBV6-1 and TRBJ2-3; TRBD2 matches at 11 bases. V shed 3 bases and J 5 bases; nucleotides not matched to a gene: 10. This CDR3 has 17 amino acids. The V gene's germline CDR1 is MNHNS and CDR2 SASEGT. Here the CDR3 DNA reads TGTGCCAGCAGTGAGGAACTAGCGGGAGATATCGGAGATACGCAGTATTTT. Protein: CASSEELAGDIGDTQYF.

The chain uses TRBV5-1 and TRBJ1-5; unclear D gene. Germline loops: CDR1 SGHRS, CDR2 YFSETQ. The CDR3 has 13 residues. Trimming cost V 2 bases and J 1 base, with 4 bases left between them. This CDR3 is CASSFTSNQPQHF. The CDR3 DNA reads TGCGCCAGCAGCTTTACCAGCAATCAGCCCCAGCATTTT. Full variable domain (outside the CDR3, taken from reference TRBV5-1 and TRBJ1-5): KAGVTQTPRYLIKTRGQQVTLSCSPISGHRSVSWYQQTPGQGLQFLFEYFSETQRNKGNFPGRFSGRQFSNSRSEMNVSTLELGDSALYLCASSFTSNQPQHFGDGTRLSIL.

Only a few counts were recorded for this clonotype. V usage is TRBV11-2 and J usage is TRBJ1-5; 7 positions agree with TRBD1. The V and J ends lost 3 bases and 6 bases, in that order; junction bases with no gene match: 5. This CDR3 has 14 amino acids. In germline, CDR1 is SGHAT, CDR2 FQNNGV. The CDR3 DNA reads TGTGCCAGCAGCTTCGACAGGGTGGGTCAGCCCCAGCATTTT. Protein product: CASSFDRVGQPQHF.

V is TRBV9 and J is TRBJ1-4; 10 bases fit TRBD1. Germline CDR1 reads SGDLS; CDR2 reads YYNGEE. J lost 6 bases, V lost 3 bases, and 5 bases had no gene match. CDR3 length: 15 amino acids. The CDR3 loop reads CASSDETGGYEKLFF. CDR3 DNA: TGTGCCAGCAGCGACGAGACAGGGGGCTATGAAAAACTGTTTTTT. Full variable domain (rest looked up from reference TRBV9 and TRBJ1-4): DSGVTQTPKHLITATGQRVTLRCSPRSGDLSVYWYQQSLDQGLQFLIQYYNGEERAKGNILERFSAQQFPDLHSELNLSSLELGDSALYFCASSDETGGYEKLFFGSGTQLSVL.

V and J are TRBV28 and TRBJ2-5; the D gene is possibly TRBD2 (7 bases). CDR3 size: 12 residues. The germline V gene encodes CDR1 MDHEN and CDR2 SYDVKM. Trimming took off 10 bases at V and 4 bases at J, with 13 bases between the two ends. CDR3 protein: CAITGGGETQYF. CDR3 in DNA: TGTGCCATCACGGGGGGCGGAGAGACCCAGTACTTC.

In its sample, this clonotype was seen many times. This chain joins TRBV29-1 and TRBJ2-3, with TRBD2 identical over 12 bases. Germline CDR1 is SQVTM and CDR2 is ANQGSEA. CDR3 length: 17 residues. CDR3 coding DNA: TGCATCGCCGGACTAGCGGGATCTCTTCTTAGCACAGATACGCAGTATTTT. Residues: CIAGLAGSLLSTDTQYF.

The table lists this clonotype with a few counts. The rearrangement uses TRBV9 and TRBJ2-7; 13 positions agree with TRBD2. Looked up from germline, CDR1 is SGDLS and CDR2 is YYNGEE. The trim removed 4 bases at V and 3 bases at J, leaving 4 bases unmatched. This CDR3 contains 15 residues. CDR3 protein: CASSIGLAGDYEQYF. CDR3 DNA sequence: TGTGCCAGCAGCATAGGACTAGCGGGAGACTACGAGCAGTACTTC.

This CDR3 reads CSVGFNTEAFF. In nucleotides, the CDR3 is TGCAGCGTGGGGTTTAACACTGAAGCTTTCTTT. The V gene is TRBV29-1, the J gene TRBJ1-1, with D unclear. This CDR3 has 11 residues. Germline-derived CDR1 and CDR2 are SQVTM and ANQGSEA. V was trimmed by 6 bases and J by 2 bases, leaving 7 bases between them.

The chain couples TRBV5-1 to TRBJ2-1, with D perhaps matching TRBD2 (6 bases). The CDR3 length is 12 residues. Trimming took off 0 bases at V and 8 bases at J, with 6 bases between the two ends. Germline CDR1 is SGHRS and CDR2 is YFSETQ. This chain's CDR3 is CASSLGRDEQFF. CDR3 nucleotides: TGCGCCAGCAGCTTGGGGAGGGATGAGCAGTTCTTC.

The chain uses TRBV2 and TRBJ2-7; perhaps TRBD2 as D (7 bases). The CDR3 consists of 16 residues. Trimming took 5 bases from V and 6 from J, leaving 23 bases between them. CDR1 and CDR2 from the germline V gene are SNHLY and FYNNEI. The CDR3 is CASSRTRLIGGAEQYF. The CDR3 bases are TGTGCCAGCAGTCGCACCCGGTTGATAGGGGGGGCCGAGCAGTACTTC.

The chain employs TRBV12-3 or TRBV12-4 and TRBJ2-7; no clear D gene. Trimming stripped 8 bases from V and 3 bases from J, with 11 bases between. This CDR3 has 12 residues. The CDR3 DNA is TGTGCCAGCCCCTTATCCCTCTACGAGCAGTACTTC. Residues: CASPLSLYEQYF.